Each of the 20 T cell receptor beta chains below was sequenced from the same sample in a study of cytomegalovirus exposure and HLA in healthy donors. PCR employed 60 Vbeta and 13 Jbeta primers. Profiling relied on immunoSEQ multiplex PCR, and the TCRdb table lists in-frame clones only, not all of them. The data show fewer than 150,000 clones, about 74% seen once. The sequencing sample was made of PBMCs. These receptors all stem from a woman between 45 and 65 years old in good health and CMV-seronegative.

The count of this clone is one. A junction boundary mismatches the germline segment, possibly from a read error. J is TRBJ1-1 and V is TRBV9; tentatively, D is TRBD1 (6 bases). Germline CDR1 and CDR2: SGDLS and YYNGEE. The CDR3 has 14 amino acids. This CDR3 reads CVSSKSRGSTEAFF. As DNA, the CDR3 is TGTGTCAGCAGCAAAAGTAGGGGGAGCACTGAAGCTTTCTTT.

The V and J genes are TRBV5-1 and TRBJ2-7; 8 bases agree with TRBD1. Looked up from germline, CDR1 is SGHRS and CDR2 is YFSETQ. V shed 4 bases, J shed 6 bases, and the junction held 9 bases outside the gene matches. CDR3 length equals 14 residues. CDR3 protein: CASSHRDRSSEQYF. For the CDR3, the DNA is TGCGCCAGCAGCCACAGGGACAGGTCGAGCGAGCAGTACTTC.

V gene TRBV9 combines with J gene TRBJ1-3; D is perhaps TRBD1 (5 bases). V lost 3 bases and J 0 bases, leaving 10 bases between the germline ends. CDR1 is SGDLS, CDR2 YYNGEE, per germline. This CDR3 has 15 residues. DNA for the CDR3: TGTGCCAGCAGCGACGGGGGGGGCTCTGGAAACACCATATATTTT. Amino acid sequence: CASSDGGGSGNTIYF.

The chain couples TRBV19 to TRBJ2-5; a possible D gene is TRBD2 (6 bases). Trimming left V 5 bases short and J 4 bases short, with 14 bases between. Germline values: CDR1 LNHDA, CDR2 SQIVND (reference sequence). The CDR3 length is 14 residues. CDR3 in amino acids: CASSVGGLAETQYF. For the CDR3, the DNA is TGTGCCAGTAGTGTGGGGGGACTTGCAGAGACCCAGTACTTC.

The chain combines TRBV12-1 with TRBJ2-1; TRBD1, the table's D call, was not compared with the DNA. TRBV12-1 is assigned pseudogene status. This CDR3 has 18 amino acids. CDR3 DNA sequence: TGTGCCAGCAGCTTTAACCACGATAGGGACAGGGAGACGAATGAGCAGTTCTTC. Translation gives CASSFNHDRDRETNEQFF.

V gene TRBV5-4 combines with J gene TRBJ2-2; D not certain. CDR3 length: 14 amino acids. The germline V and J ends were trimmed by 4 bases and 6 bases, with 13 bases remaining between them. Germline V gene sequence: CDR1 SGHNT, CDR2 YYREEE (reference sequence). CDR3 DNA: TGTGCCAGCAGCCCCCGGAAACGGGCCGGGGAGCTGTTTTTT. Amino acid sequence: CASSPRKRAGELFF.

CDR3 region: CASSRNPGGQYNEQFF. CDR3 bases: TGTGCCAGCAGCCGAAATCCGGGGGGGCAATACAATGAGCAGTTCTTC. The chain is built from TRBV4-2 and TRBJ2-1; 8 bases agree with TRBD2. J was trimmed by 4 bases and V by 4 bases; bases with no gene match: 9. The CDR3 totals 16 residues. CDR1 is LGHNA, CDR2 YNFKEQ, per germline.

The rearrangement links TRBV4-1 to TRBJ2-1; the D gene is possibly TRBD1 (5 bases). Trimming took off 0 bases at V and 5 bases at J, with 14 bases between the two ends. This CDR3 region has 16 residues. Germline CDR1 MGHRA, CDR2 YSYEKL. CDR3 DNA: TGCGCCAGCAGCCAAGAGACAGCTCGTCGGGACAATGAGCAGTTCTTC. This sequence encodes CASSQETARRDNEQFF.

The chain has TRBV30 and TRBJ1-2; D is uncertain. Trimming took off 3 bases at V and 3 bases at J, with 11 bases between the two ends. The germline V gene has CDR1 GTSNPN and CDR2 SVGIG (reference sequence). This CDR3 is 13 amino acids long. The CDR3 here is CAWSPREDYGYTF. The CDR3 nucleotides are TGTGCCTGGAGCCCGCGAGAAGACTATGGCTACACCTTC.

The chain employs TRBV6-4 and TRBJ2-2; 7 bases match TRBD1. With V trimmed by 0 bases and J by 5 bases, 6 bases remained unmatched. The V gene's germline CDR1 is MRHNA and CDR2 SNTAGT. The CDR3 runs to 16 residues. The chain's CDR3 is CASSDSGQVPTGELFF. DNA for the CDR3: TGTGCCAGCAGTGACTCAGGACAGGTCCCAACCGGGGAGCTGTTTTTT.

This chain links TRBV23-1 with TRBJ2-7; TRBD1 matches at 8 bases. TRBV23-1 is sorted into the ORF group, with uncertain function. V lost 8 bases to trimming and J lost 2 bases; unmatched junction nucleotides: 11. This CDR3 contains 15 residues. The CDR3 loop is CASHVSKDRAYEQYF. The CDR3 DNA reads TGCGCCAGCCACGTTTCAAAGGACAGGGCCTACGAGCAGTACTTC.

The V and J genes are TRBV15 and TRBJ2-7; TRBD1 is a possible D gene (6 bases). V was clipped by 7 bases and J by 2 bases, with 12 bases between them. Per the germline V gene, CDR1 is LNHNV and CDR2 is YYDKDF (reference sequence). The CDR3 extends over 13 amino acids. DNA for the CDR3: TGTGCCACCAAGGGCAGGGGAACCTACGAGCAGTACTTC. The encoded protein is CATKGRGTYEQYF.

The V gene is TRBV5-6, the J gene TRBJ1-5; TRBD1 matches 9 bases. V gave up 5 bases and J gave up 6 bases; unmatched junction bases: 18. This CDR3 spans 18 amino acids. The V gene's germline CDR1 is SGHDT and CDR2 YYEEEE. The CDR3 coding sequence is TGTGCCAGCAGTCCGTGGGACAGGGCAGGGGGCGCGAGTCAGCCCCAGCATTTT. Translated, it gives CASSPWDRAGGASQPQHF.

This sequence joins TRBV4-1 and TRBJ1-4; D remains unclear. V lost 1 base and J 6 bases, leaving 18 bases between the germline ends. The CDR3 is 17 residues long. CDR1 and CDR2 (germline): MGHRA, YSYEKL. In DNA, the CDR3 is TGCGCCAGCAGCCAAGGCCTAACCGACAAACGAGATGAAAAACTGTTTTTT. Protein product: CASSQGLTDKRDEKLFF.

CDR3 protein: CASRPSGGPGEQYF. DNA of the CDR3: TGTGCCAGCAGACCTAGCGGGGGGCCGGGCGAGCAGTACTTC. The V call is TRBV27, the J call TRBJ2-7; the match to TRBD2 covers 11 bases. The V gene's germline CDR1 is MNHEY and CDR2 SMNVEV (reference sequence). V lost 6 bases and J lost 6; bases outside the gene matches: 7. This CDR3 is 14 amino acids long.

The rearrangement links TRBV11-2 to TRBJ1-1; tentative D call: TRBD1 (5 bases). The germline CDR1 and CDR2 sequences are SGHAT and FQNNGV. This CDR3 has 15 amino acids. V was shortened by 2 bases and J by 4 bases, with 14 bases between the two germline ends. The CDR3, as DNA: TGTGCCAGCAGCTTACTTAGGGGCAGTATCACTGAAGCTTTCTTT. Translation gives CASSLLRGSITEAFF.

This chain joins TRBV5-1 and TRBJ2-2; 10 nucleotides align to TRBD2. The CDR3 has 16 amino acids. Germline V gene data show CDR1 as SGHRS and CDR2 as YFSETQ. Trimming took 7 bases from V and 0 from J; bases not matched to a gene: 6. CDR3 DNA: TGCGCCAGCGGATCCGGGACTAGCGCGAACACCGGGGAGCTGTTTTTT. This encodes CASGSGTSANTGELFF.

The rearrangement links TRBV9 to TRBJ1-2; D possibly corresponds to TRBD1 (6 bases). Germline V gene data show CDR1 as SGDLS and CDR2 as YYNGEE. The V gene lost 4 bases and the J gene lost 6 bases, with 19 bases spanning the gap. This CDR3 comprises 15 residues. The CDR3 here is CASSPPGGGGHGYTF. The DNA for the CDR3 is TGTGCCAGCAGCCCACCGGGGGGCGGGGGGCATGGCTACACCTTC. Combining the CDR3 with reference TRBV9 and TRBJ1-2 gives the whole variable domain DSGVTQTPKHLITATGQRVTLRCSPRSGDLSVYWYQQSLDQGLQFLIQYYNGEERAKGNILERFSAQQFPDLHSELNLSSLELGDSALYFCASSPPGGGGHGYTFGSGTRLTVV.

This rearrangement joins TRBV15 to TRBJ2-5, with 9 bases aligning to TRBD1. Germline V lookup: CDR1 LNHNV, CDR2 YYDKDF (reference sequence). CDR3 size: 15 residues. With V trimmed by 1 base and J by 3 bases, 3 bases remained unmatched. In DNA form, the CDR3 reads TGTGCCACCAGCAGAGGAGGGACAGGGAAAGAGACCCAGTACTTC. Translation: CATSRGGTGKETQYF.

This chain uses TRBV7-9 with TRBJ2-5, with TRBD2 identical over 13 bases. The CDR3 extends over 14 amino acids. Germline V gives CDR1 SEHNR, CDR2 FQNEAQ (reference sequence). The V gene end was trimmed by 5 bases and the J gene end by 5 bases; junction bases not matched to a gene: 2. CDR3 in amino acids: CASSLTSGGETQYF. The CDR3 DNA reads TGTGCCAGCAGCCTGACTAGCGGGGGGGAGACCCAGTACTTC.